A single sample gave rise to the 12 T cell receptor beta chains below, sequenced in a study of a mutant IDH1 vaccine in newly diagnosed glioma. Assay used: immunoSEQ multiplex PCR; TCRdb lists only in-frame clones, some missing. This sample has tens of thousands of clones, with about 88% found just once. The antigens for these receptors are not known. Time point meaning: week 35, safety follow-up. Every vaccine dose comprised 300 ug of mutant IDH1 20-mer peptide plus topical imiquimod. Sequencing used PBMCs, obtained from a glioma patient whose treatment included an IDH1 peptide vaccine. The receptors shown here come from a man younger than 40 with glioma.

The rearrangement uses TRBV4-2 and TRBJ1-2, with D perhaps TRBD1 (5 bases). Per the germline V gene, CDR1 is LGHNA and CDR2 is YNFKEQ. The CDR3 has 13 amino acids. The ends were cut back, 5 bases at V and 3 bases at J, with 10 bases in the middle. CDR3 coding DNA: TGTGCCAGCAGCGATGACAGCTACTATGGCTACACCTTC. This translates into CASSDDSYYGYTF.

The rearrangement uses TRBV11-3 and TRBJ2-2, with 9 bases matching TRBD2. The CDR3 is 17 amino acids. Trimming removed 5 bases from V and 7 bases from J; junction bases left unmatched: 14. Germline CDR1 is SGHNT and CDR2 is YENEEA. The CDR3 is CASSPLSSGSSDGELFF. Written as DNA, the CDR3 is TGTGCCAGCAGCCCTTTAAGTAGCGGGAGTTCAGACGGGGAGCTGTTTTTT.

The chain combines TRBV29-1 with TRBJ1-1; possible D gene TRBD1, 5 bases. V gave up 5 bases and J gave up 2 bases, with 15 bases separating them. This CDR3 region has 14 residues. The germline V gene encodes CDR1 SQVTM and CDR2 ANQGSEA. This CDR3 is CSVPPGGENTEAFF. The CDR3, as DNA: TGCAGCGTTCCCCCCGGGGGGGAAAACACTGAAGCTTTCTTT.

This chain uses TRBV7-6 with TRBJ2-2; tentatively, D is TRBD2 (5 bases). The V and J ends lost 5 bases and 4 bases respectively, with 20 bases between them. Germline CDR1 and CDR2: SGHVS and FNYEAQ. This CDR3 is built from 17 residues. In nucleotides, the CDR3 is TGTGCCAGCAGCCAACGTATAGCGAGGACCGGCACCGGGGAGCTGTTTTTT. It encodes CASSQRIARTGTGELFF.

The V call is TRBV30, the J call TRBJ2-2; unclear D gene. Germline V gene lookup returns CDR1 GTSNPN and CDR2 SVGIG (reference sequence). Trimming removed 0 bases at V and 6 bases at J, with 8 bases between. The CDR3 spans 13 residues. The DNA for the CDR3 is TGTGCCTGGAGTGTAAGTTCCCCCGGGGAGCTGTTTTTT. The encoded protein is CAWSVSSPGELFF.

The rearrangement links TRBV5-4 to TRBJ1-1; perhaps TRBD1 as D (5 bases). V gave up 4 bases and J gave up 3 bases, with 16 bases separating them. Germline CDR1 reads SGHNT; CDR2 reads YYREEE (reference sequence). This CDR3 is built from 15 residues. DNA of the CDR3: TGTGCCAGCAGCCGCGAACAGGCGACCTACACTGAAGCTTTCTTT. This encodes CASSREQATYTEAFF.

As DNA, the CDR3 is TGTGCCAGCAGTGTACTCGGACCCTCCTATAATTCACCCCTCCACTTT. Protein product: CASSVLGPSYNSPLHF. The chain recombines TRBV25-1 with TRBJ1-6; D remains unclear. V was clipped by 4 bases and J by 0 bases, with 10 bases between them. Germline V gene lookup returns CDR1 MGHDK and CDR2 SYGVNS. The CDR3 has 16 amino acids.

The chain has TRBV9 and TRBJ2-2; D remains unclear. The CDR3 is made up of 14 amino acids. CDR1 SGDLS and CDR2 YYNGEE come from the germline V gene. V lost 3 bases and J 4 bases, leaving 10 bases between the germline ends. The CDR3 reads CASSERIATGELFF. DNA of the CDR3: TGTGCCAGCAGCGAGCGAATCGCCACCGGGGAGCTGTTTTTT.

The CDR3 bases are TGTGCCAGCAGCCCAGGGGAGTCGGCTCCCTACGGGGAGCTGTTTTTT. This sequence encodes CASSPGESAPYGELFF. This chain connects TRBV5-8 to TRBJ2-2; possibly TRBD1 for D (6 bases). The germline CDR1 and CDR2 sequences are SGHTS and YDEGEE. V gave up 4 bases and J gave up 7 bases, with 20 bases separating them. The CDR3 runs to 16 residues.

The table lists this clone with a few counts. The chain employs TRBV14 and TRBJ2-7, with D perhaps assigned TRBD1 or TRBD2 (5 bases each). CDR3 length: 15 amino acids. In germline, CDR1 is SGHDN, CDR2 FVKESK. Trimming took off 1 base at V and 2 bases at J, with 12 bases between the two ends. DNA of the CDR3: TGTGCCAGCAGCCAAGGACTTATGGGGGCCTACGAGCAGTACTTC. Translation gives CASSQGLMGAYEQYF.

Details on this clone: One end of the junction is discordant with germline, which a read error may explain. The chain has TRBV18 and TRBJ2-7; TRBD2 aligns across 7 bases. In germline, CDR1 is KGHSH, CDR2 LQKENI. CDR3 length: 11 amino acids. The CDR3 is CASSPGTTLDF. CDR3 sequence (DNA): TGTGCCAGCTCTCCTGGGACTACACTTGACTTC.

This clone was seen only a few times. The chain links TRBV27 to TRBJ1-2, with D unresolved. Germline V gene lookup returns CDR1 MNHEY and CDR2 SMNVEV (reference sequence). The length of the CDR3 is 11 residues. Trimming took 7 bases from V and 4 from J, leaving 7 bases between them. The CDR3 coding sequence is TGTGCCAGCACTTCTGGCTATGGCTACACCTTC. Translation: CASTSGYGYTF.